Each of the 14 T cell receptor beta chains below was sequenced from the same sample in a study of shared clonotypes between healthy human individuals. The data were produced by immunoSEQ multiplex PCR, yet TCRdb's version contains in-frame clones alone and is incomplete. This sample has around 440,000 clones, with around 77% found just once. Sequences were obtained from PBMCs. Receptors were obtained from a middle-aged woman in good health. Some clones in this sample may be carry-over from other donors' samples.

This clone came up once. The chain combines TRBV9 with TRBJ2-1; 7 nucleotides match TRBD2. With 3 bases clipped from V and 0 bases from J, the junction kept 12 bases outside the gene matches. The CDR3 has 18 amino acids. The germline CDR1 and CDR2 sequences are SGDLS and YYNGEE. DNA for the CDR3: TGTGCCAGCAGCGATCCGTCCGGCCTAGCGGTCTCCTACAATGAGCAGTTCTTC. Translating gives CASSDPSGLAVSYNEQFF.

The J gene is TRBJ1-1, the V gene TRBV5-6, with D possibly matching TRBD1 (5 bases). CDR3 length equals 16 residues. V was cut by 4 bases and J by 2 bases, with 18 bases left in between. Per germline, CDR1 SGHDT and CDR2 YYEEEE. The CDR3 reads CASSPAGGAENTEAFF. CDR3 DNA sequence: TGTGCCAGCAGCCCGGCGGGTGGGGCGGAAAACACTGAAGCTTTCTTT.

A note on this clone: It differs at one base from a far larger clone, so likely a read error. This same CDR3 is encoded by further DNA sequences in the sample. The V and J genes are TRBV11-2 and TRBJ2-7; D not resolved. This CDR3 contains 15 residues. In germline, CDR1 is SGHAT, CDR2 FQNNGV. The CDR3 DNA reads as TGCGCCAGCAGCTTAATATCTGGTTTATCCTACGAGCAGTACTTC. Its protein is CASSLISGLSYEQYF.

The sample holds a few counts of this clone. The rearrangement links TRBV7-8 to TRBJ2-2, with D perhaps TRBD1 (6 bases). The CDR3 extends over 16 amino acids. Germline CDR1 and CDR2: SGHVS and FQNEAQ. The V end was cut by 2 bases, the J end by 5 bases, with 15 bases between. Written as DNA, the CDR3 is TGTGCCAGCAGCTTAAGGGACACCGATGAAACCGGGGAGCTGTTTTTT. Encoded protein: CASSLRDTDETGELFF.

The rearrangement uses TRBV14 and TRBJ1-2; no reliable D call. Trimming cost V 2 bases and J 6 bases, with 16 bases left between them. The CDR3 extends over 15 amino acids. In germline, CDR1 is SGHDN, CDR2 FVKESK. The CDR3 loop reads CASSQNRANFDGYTF. Written as DNA, the CDR3 is TGTGCCAGCAGCCAAAACCGGGCCAACTTCGATGGCTACACCTTC. Full variable domain (rest looked up from reference TRBV14 and TRBJ1-2): EAGVTQFPSHSVIEKGQTVTLRCDPISGHDNLYWYRRVMGKEIKFLLHFVKESKQDESGMPNNRFLAERTGGTYSTLKVQPAELEDSGVYFCASSQNRANFDGYTFGSGTRLTVV.

The rearrangement joins TRBV5-8 to TRBJ2-7; the D is unclear. V shed 4 bases and J shed 2 bases, with 4 bases lying between them. The germline V gene encodes CDR1 SGHTS and CDR2 YDEGEE. This CDR3 has 11 amino acids. DNA for the CDR3: TGTGCCAGCAGCGCCCCCTACGAGCAGTACTTC. Its protein is CASSAPYEQYF.

This chain joins TRBV4-1 and TRBJ2-5; D may correspond to TRBD1 or TRBD2 (5 bases each). The germline V gene encodes CDR1 MGHRA and CDR2 YSYEKL. V was cut by 1 base and J by 5 bases, with 17 bases left in between. The CDR3 has 16 amino acids. DNA for the CDR3: TGCGCCAGCAGCCAAGGCCCGGGACCCGCCTCGGAGACCCAGTACTTC. Protein: CASSQGPGPASETQYF.

This clone has only a few counts. V is TRBV7-9 and J is TRBJ2-5; D is tentatively TRBD1 or TRBD2 (5 bases each). With 2 bases removed from V and 3 bases from J, the gap between germline ends came to 7 bases. CDR1 and CDR2 (germline): SEHNR, FQNEAQ (reference sequence). This CDR3 has 13 residues. CDR3 DNA: TGTGCCAGCAGCTTAATGGGGGAAGAGACCCAGTACTTC. It specifies CASSLMGEETQYF. The whole variable domain, filled in from reference TRBV7-9 and TRBJ2-5, reads DTGVSQNPRHKITKRGQNVTFRCDPISEHNRLYWYRQTLGQGPEFLTYFQNEAQLEKSRLLSDRFSAERPKGSFSTLEIQRTEQGDSAMYLCASSLMGEETQYFGPGTRLLVL.

The chain employs TRBV11-2 and TRBJ2-2; D is unclear. The V gene lost 0 bases and the J gene lost 0 bases, with 5 bases spanning the gap. Germline CDR1 is SGHAT and CDR2 is FQNNGV. This CDR3 contains 15 residues. The CDR3 DNA reads as TGTGCCAGCAGCTTAGAGGGCCCGAACACCGGGGAGCTGTTTTTT. Translating gives CASSLEGPNTGELFF.

With regard to this clone: Just one base apart from a much larger clone, this may be a read error. The same CDR3 is also encoded by other DNA sequences in this sample. This rearrangement joins TRBV30 to TRBJ1-5; tentatively, D is TRBD1 (6 bases). CDR1 and CDR2 from the germline V gene are GTSNPN and SVGIG (reference sequence). V lost 3 bases to trimming and J lost 7 bases, with 16 bases between them. The CDR3 runs to 14 residues. Written as DNA, the CDR3 is TGTGCCTGGAGCGGGACAATCAGGGGCCAGCCCCAGCATTTT. Amino acids: CAWSGTIRGQPQHF. Complete variable domain (other parts from reference TRBV30 and TRBJ1-5): SQTIHQWPATLVQPVGSPLSLECTVEGTSNPNLYWYRQAAGRGLQLLFYSVGIGQISSEVPQNLSASRPQDRQFILSSKKLLLSDSGFYLCAWSGTIRGQPQHFGDGTRLSIL.

This clone has just one count. The V gene is TRBV29-1, the J gene TRBJ2-7; D call uncertain. The CDR3 has 14 residues. The V and J ends lost 5 bases and 0 bases respectively, with 14 bases between them. Germline CDR1 is SQVTM and CDR2 is ANQGSEA. The CDR3 bases are TGCAGCGTTTCCGGTAGCCCGGGCTCCTACGAGCAGTACTTC. Translating gives CSVSGSPGSYEQYF.

The rearrangement links TRBV4-1 to TRBJ2-7, with 9 bases that match TRBD1. The germline gives CDR1 MGHRA, CDR2 YSYEKL. CDR3 length: 15 residues. J was trimmed by 8 bases and V by 2 bases; bases with no gene match: 10. CDR3 sequence (DNA): TGCGCCAGCAGCCAACCCGGACAGGGGAAGACCCAGCAGTACTTC. It is translated as CASSQPGQGKTQQYF.

In this sample, this clone turned up a few times. The chain links TRBV15 to TRBJ1-5; 11 bases agree with TRBD1. V trimming: 4 bases; J trimming: 5 bases; junction bases outside the gene matches: 4. Germline CDR1 reads LNHNV; CDR2 reads YYDKDF (reference sequence). This CDR3 has 15 residues. CDR3 amino acids: CATSKGDRGDQPQHF. The CDR3 region has the DNA TGTGCCACCAGCAAGGGGGACAGGGGGGATCAGCCCCAGCATTTT.

With regard to this clone: Given a far larger clone just one base away, this is likely a sequencing read error. The rearrangement uses TRBV6-1 and TRBJ2-3; D call uncertain. The germline CDR1 and CDR2 sequences are MNHNS and SASEGT. CDR3 size: 14 residues. The CDR3 protein is CAGSLDVSTDTQYF. The CDR3 nucleotides are TGTGCCGGCAGTTTGGACGTTAGCACAGATACGCAGTATTTT.